This T cell receptor (beta chain) was captured by sequencing in a study of cytomegalovirus exposure and HLA in healthy donors. Overall study findings and caveats: Donor immune exposure was known only as CMV serostatus. V segments that were indistinguishable, TRBV6-2 and TRBV6-3 among them, were omitted from analysis.

The germline V gene encodes CDR1 MNHEY and CDR2 SMNVEV (reference sequence). CDR3 size: 16 residues. V lost 2 bases, J lost 3 bases, and 17 bases lay in between. Concerning this clone: Antigen: not known.

With 60 Vbeta and 13 Jbeta primers, the PCR was carried out. Profiling relied on immunoSEQ multiplex PCR, and the TCRdb table lists in-frame clones only, not all of them. The repertoire holds around 110,000 clones, with approximately 81% as singletons. This TCR was recovered from a man aged 30-40 years in good health and CMV-seropositive. The chain is built from TRBV27 and TRBJ2-7; TRBD2 is a possible D gene (7 bases). Sequencing was performed on PBMCs. CDR3 protein: CASSLEGGGRLYEQYF. The CDR3 DNA follows: TGTGCCAGCAGTTTAGAAGGCGGGGGCCGCCTCTACGAGCAGTACTTC.